This T cell receptor beta chain was sequenced for a study of cytomegalovirus exposure and HLA in healthy donors. V was clipped by 3 bases and J by 1 base, with 18 bases between them. Germline V gives CDR1 KGHSH, CDR2 LQKENI. This CDR3 spans 17 amino acids. The primer mix had 60 Vbeta and 13 Jbeta primers. Measured with immunoSEQ multiplex PCR; TCRdb has only the in-frame clones, and not every one. The table records 90,000 to 150,000 clones, 77% of them present only once. The chain employs TRBV18 and TRBJ1-1; no clear D. The receptor was derived from a man aged 18 to 30 in good health and CMV-seropositive. The specimen sequenced was PBMCs. The CDR3 sequence: CASSPSLWGGENTEAFF. CDR3 in DNA: TGTGCCAGCTCACCCTCGCTCTGGGGAGGTGAGAACACTGAAGCTTTCTTT.